Presented here are 22 T cell receptor beta chains from one specimen sequenced in a study of T cell clonotyping in hematopoietic cell transplantation. The time point was: recipient sample about 28 days before transplant, after cytoreduction. Assay used: immunoSEQ multiplex PCR; TCRdb lists only in-frame clones, some missing. Of approximately 19,000 clones listed, 86% are singletons. Sequences were derived from peripheral blood mononuclear cells, sampled before stem cell transplant. These receptor sequences come from a man over 45 with acute myeloid leukemia. Some clones in this sample may be carry-over from other donors' samples.

The chain carries TRBV5-6 and TRBJ1-4, with TRBD1 matching 10 bases. The germline CDR1 and CDR2 sequences are SGHDT and YYEEEE. The CDR3 length is 17 residues. V lost 4 bases, J lost 4 bases, and 10 bases stayed unmatched. CDR3 residues: CASSQGQGRFSNEKLFF. Written as DNA, the CDR3 is TGTGCCAGCAGCCAGGGACAGGGGAGGTTTAGTAATGAAAAACTGTTTTTT.

This chain joins TRBV7-6 and TRBJ2-5, with D hard to call. Germline CDR1 and CDR2: SGHVS and FNYEAQ. The CDR3 runs 13 residues. V gave up 5 bases and J gave up 1 base, with 8 bases separating them. The DNA for the CDR3 is TGTGCCAGCAGCCTAAATCTCCAAGAGACCCAGTACTTC. It codes for CASSLNLQETQYF.

The genes are TRBV7-9 and TRBJ1-2; perhaps TRBD1 as D (6 bases). The CDR3 covers 16 residues. Germline-derived CDR1 and CDR2 are SEHNR and FQNEAQ (reference sequence). The V gene lost 1 base and the J gene lost 6 bases, with 18 bases spanning the gap. CDR3 loop: CASSLVGRRSGDGYTF. DNA for the CDR3: TGTGCCAGCAGCTTAGTGGGACGGCGTTCAGGGGATGGCTACACCTTC.

The chain couples TRBV4-1 to TRBJ2-7; possible D gene TRBD2, 5 bases. The CDR3 loop spans 14 amino acids. The V end lost 1 base, the J end lost 3 bases, and 10 bases lay between the germline ends. CDR1 is MGHRA and CDR2 is YSYEKL in the germline V gene. In nucleotides, the CDR3 is TGCGCCAGCAGCCAAGTTGAGGGAAACTACGAGCAGTACTTC. This gives the protein CASSQVEGNYEQYF.

This chain links TRBV30 with TRBJ2-5, with D possibly matching TRBD1 (5 bases). The CDR3 has 14 amino acids. V dropped 1 base and J dropped 5 bases, with 14 bases sitting between them. Germline CDR1 is GTSNPN and CDR2 is SVGIG (reference sequence). The CDR3 loop is CAWSGSGRVETQYF. As DNA, the CDR3 is TGTGCCTGGAGTGGATCAGGGCGAGTGGAGACCCAGTACTTC.

The V gene is TRBV5-6, the J gene TRBJ1-6; D call uncertain. The CDR3 spans 12 residues. Germline values: CDR1 SGHDT, CDR2 YYEEEE. Trimming left V 0 bases short and J 9 bases short, with 4 bases between. The CDR3 reads CASSLEGSPLHF. The CDR3 coding sequence is TGTGCCAGCAGCTTGGAAGGTTCACCCCTCCACTTT. The full variable domain, its missing parts supplied by reference TRBV5-6 and TRBJ1-6, is DAGVTQSPTHLIKTRGQQVTLRCSPKSGHDTVSWYQQALGQGPQFIFQYYEEEERQRGNFPDRFSGHQFPNYSSELNVNALLLGDSALYLCASSLEGSPLHFGNGTRLTVT.

The J gene is TRBJ1-1, the V gene TRBV2, with TRBD1 matching over 8 bases. Germline V gene lookup returns CDR1 SNHLY and CDR2 FYNNEI. This CDR3 is 14 amino acids long. Unmatched junction bases numbered 12, after V lost 7 bases and J lost 8 bases. The CDR3 bases are TGTGCCAGCAACGACGGCAGGGGGCTACCCGAAGCTTTCTTT. Translating it yields CASNDGRGLPEAFF.

In its sample, this clone was seen once. The chain uses TRBV11-2 and TRBJ2-7; tentative D call: TRBD1 (6 bases). V was shortened by 3 bases and J by 5 bases, with 20 bases between the two germline ends. Per germline, CDR1 SGHAT and CDR2 FQNNGV. The CDR3 loop spans 16 amino acids. CDR3 DNA sequence: TGTGCCAGCAGCTTTAGCTACAGGGATTATACCCACGAGCAGTACTTC. This translates into CASSFSYRDYTHEQYF.

The table lists this clone with a count of one. V and J are TRBV9 and TRBJ2-1; D tentatively reads TRBD1 or TRBD2 (6 bases each). This CDR3 comprises 14 residues. The germline V gene has CDR1 SGDLS and CDR2 YYNGEE. V was shortened by 0 bases and J by 8 bases, with 12 bases between the two germline ends. CDR3 residues: CASSVGGASDEQFF. CDR3 nucleotide sequence: TGTGCCAGCAGCGTAGGGGGGGCTTCGGATGAGCAGTTCTTC.

This chain connects TRBV27 to TRBJ1-6; D possibly corresponds to TRBD1 (5 bases). The CDR3 is 13 residues long. From germline, CDR1 is MNHEY and CDR2 SMNVEV (reference sequence). Trimming left V 5 bases short and J 11 bases short, with 13 bases between. This CDR3 reads CASSEGRGPPLHF. For the CDR3, the DNA is TGTGCCAGCAGTGAGGGGAGAGGTCCACCCCTCCACTTT.

The V call is TRBV7-9, the J call TRBJ2-1, with D hard to call. V was trimmed by 3 bases and J by 0 bases, leaving 6 bases between them. CDR3 length: 14 amino acids. Germline V gives CDR1 SEHNR, CDR2 FQNEAQ (reference sequence). The CDR3 bases are TGTGCCAGCAGCTTGGTGAGCTCCTACAATGAGCAGTTCTTC. Protein product: CASSLVSSYNEQFF.

Here the CDR3 reads CASSENPGGKLFF. Written as DNA, the CDR3 is TGTGCCAGCAGTGAAAACCCAGGGGGAAAACTGTTTTTT. The gene calls are TRBV2 and TRBJ1-4, with TRBD1 matching over 7 bases. Looked up from germline, CDR1 is SNHLY and CDR2 is FYNNEI. The CDR3 covers 13 residues. The trim removed 2 bases at V and 10 bases at J, leaving 4 bases unmatched.

V and J are TRBV4-1 and TRBJ1-4; 7 bases fit TRBD1. Looked up from germline, CDR1 is MGHRA and CDR2 is YSYEKL. This CDR3 has 14 residues. After removal of 7 bases from V and 5 bases from J, the junction contained 7 bases not matched to a gene. The CDR3 coding sequence is TGCGCCAGCACAGAAGTACAGGGGAATGAAAAACTGTTTTTT. It yields the protein CASTEVQGNEKLFF.

V and J are TRBV19 and TRBJ1-5; 7 bases align to TRBD1. V was pared by 7 bases and J by 0 bases, with 12 bases of the junction left unmatched. The V gene's germline CDR1 is LNHDA and CDR2 SQIVND (reference sequence). This CDR3 contains 17 residues. Here the CDR3 DNA reads TGTGCCAGTATCGACCTCAGGGGGAGGAGTAGCAATCAGCCCCAGCATTTT. Amino acids: CASIDLRGRSSNQPQHF.

This rearrangement joins TRBV28 to TRBJ1-2; possibly TRBD1 for D (6 bases). Trimming took off 5 bases at V and 2 bases at J, with 15 bases between the two ends. Germline CDR1 reads MDHEN; CDR2 reads SYDVKM. CDR3 length: 15 residues. The CDR3 DNA follows: TGTGCCAGCAGTCCCTGGGGGGCAGCGAACTATGGCTACACCTTC. It translates to CASSPWGAANYGYTF.

The chain joins TRBV10-2 to TRBJ2-2; 8 nucleotides line up with TRBD1. V trimming: 5 bases; J trimming: 4 bases; junction bases outside the gene matches: 9. This CDR3 has 16 amino acids. Germline V gene data show CDR1 as WSHSY and CDR2 as SAAADI. The CDR3 DNA reads TGCGCCAGCAGTCCACGGACAGGGACCCTCACCGGGGAGCTGTTTTTT. This sequence encodes CASSPRTGTLTGELFF.

V and J are TRBV6-1 and TRBJ1-2, with D tentatively TRBD1 (6 bases). This CDR3 has 14 amino acids. Germline CDR1 is MNHNS and CDR2 is SASEGT. Trimming took 6 bases from V and 5 from J, leaving 16 bases between them. In DNA, the CDR3 is TGTGCCAGCAGATCTAGGACAGAAAAATATGGCTACACCTTC. Translation gives CASRSRTEKYGYTF.

This clone was detected a few times. V and J are TRBV15 and TRBJ1-5; perhaps TRBD1 as D (6 bases). Trimming shortened V by 1 base and J by 4 bases, and 14 bases separated the two germline ends. The CDR3 has 16 residues. Germline CDR1 LNHNV, CDR2 YYDKDF (reference sequence). DNA of the CDR3: TGTGCCACCAGCAGAGCAATCCGGGACACTAATCAGCCCCAGCATTTT. Translated: CATSRAIRDTNQPQHF.

Only one count was recorded for this clone. The rearrangement joins TRBV7-2 to TRBJ2-1; weak D call: TRBD2 (5 bases). Germline V gives CDR1 SGHTA, CDR2 FQGNSA. The CDR3 totals 14 residues. V was shortened by 4 bases and J by 0 bases, with 7 bases between the two germline ends. The DNA of the CDR3 is TGTGCCAGCAGCTCCGACTACTCCTACAATGAGCAGTTCTTC. It yields the protein CASSSDYSYNEQFF.

This chain joins TRBV28 and TRBJ1-5; D perhaps matches TRBD1 (5 bases). The germline CDR1 and CDR2 sequences are MDHEN and SYDVKM. V dropped 6 bases and J dropped 6 bases, with 15 bases sitting between them. There are 14 residues in the CDR3. The chain's CDR3 is CASSTNRDSQPQHF. The DNA of the CDR3 is TGTGCCAGCAGCACTAACAGAGACAGTCAGCCCCAGCATTTT.

The CDR3 nucleotides are TGCGCCAGCAGCCAAGAGGTCCAGTCTAAAAGGGCTGGCTACACCTTC. Its translation: CASSQEVQSKRAGYTF. This chain uses TRBV4-3 with TRBJ1-2; no clear D. Looked up from germline, CDR1 is LGHNA and CDR2 is YSLEER. The V end lost 0 bases, the J end lost 7 bases, and 18 bases lay between the germline ends. The CDR3 covers 16 residues.

In its sample, this clone was seen once. The genes are TRBV5-6 and TRBJ2-7; D unclear. The V end was cut by 0 bases, the J end by 5 bases, with 9 bases between. Germline V lookup: CDR1 SGHDT, CDR2 YYEEEE. The CDR3 runs 13 residues. CDR3 nucleotide sequence: TGTGCCAGCAGCTTGGGGTCTTCGGACGAGCAGTACTTC. It translates to CASSLGSSDEQYF.